A selection of T cell receptor beta chains follows, all from one sample in a study of T cell responses to AZD1222 COVID-19 vaccine. The data were produced by immunoSEQ multiplex PCR, yet TCRdb's version contains in-frame clones alone and is incomplete. This table has roughly 130,000 clones, 80% to 90% appearing once. The sample in question was peripheral blood, obtained on day 0 of AZD1222 vaccination. The receptors shown here come from an adult in good health. CDR3s include the opening cysteine and the closing phenylalanine or tryptophan. A D gene is named only where the DNA matches it firmly. Size values are once, few and many counts, or a class for expanded clones, and some rows have none.

CDR3 protein	CDR3 DNA	D gene	clone size	V gene	J gene
CASSRAGQETQYF	TGTGCCAGTAGTAGGGCGGGACAAGAGACCCAGTACTTC	.	.	TRBV19	TRBJ2-5
CASSDYRKNYGYTF	TGTGCCAGCAGCGATTACAGGAAGAACTATGGCTACACCTTC	.	few	TRBV7-9	TRBJ1-2
CASSVKGDRNSPLHF	TGTGCCAGCAGCGTGAAGGGTGATCGTAATTCACCCCTCCACTTT	.	.	TRBV9	TRBJ1-6
CAWSSTGVGEAFF	TGTGCCTGGAGTTCGACAGGGGTAGGTGAAGCTTTCTTT	TRBD1	.	TRBV30	TRBJ1-1
CASSPIGTSSYNEQFF	TGTGCCAGCAGCCCAATCGGGACTAGCTCCTACAATGAGCAGTTCTTC	TRBD2	.	TRBV2	TRBJ2-1
CASSISTDTQYF	TGTGCCAGTAGTATAAGCACAGATACGCAGTATTTT	.	.	TRBV19	TRBJ2-3
CASSTRRGNTGELFF	TGTGCCAGCAGCACCCGAAGAGGGAACACCGGGGAGCTGTTTTTT	.	.	TRBV11-2	TRBJ2-2
CASSPPTDKVSGNTIYF	TGTGCCAGCTCACCACCCACAGATAAAGTCTCTGGAAACACCATATATTTT	.	.	TRBV18	TRBJ1-3
CASSLARGQRASGYTF	TGTGCCAGCAGCTTGGCTCGCGGGCAGAGAGCTAGTGGCTACACCTTC	.	.	TRBV5-6	TRBJ1-2
CASSYLSSGQPQHF	TGTGCCAGCAGTTACTTGAGTTCGGGTCAGCCCCAGCATTTT	.	.	TRBV6-5	TRBJ1-5
CASSPQGAGGQPQHF	TGTGCCAGCAGCCCACAGGGGGCAGGGGGTCAGCCCCAGCATTTT	TRBD1	.	TRBV7-3	TRBJ1-5
CASSPGLAAGANVLTF	TGTGCCAGCAGCCCGGGACTAGCAGCCGGGGCCAACGTCCTGACTTTC	TRBD2	.	TRBV7-2	TRBJ2-6
CASSREGGNQPQHF	TGTGCCAGCAGCCGCGAGGGGGGGAATCAGCCCCAGCATTTT	.	.	TRBV5-4	TRBJ1-5
CASSDPRFSGNTIYF	TGCGCCAGCAGTGATCCACGTTTCTCTGGAAACACCATATATTTT	.	few	TRBV4-1	TRBJ1-3
CASIRTETDTQYF	TGTGCCAGCATTCGGACAGAGACAGATACGCAGTATTTT	.	.	TRBV2	TRBJ2-3
CASSYQPGAGANVLTF	TGCGCCAGCAGCTACCAGCCAGGGGCTGGGGCCAACGTCCTGACTTTC	.	.	TRBV5-1	TRBJ2-6
CASSLTSGTYEQYF	TGTGCCAGCAGCTTGACTAGCGGGACCTACGAGCAGTACTTC	TRBD2	once	TRBV7-2	TRBJ2-7
CASSQDIRTVGQPQHF	TGTGCCAGCAGCCAAGATATTAGGACAGTCGGTCAGCCCCAGCATTTT	.	.	TRBV4-2	TRBJ1-5
CASSQLRYRQISYEQYF	TGTGCCAGCAGCCAATTGCGGTACCGACAGATCTCCTACGAGCAGTACTTC	.	.	TRBV16	TRBJ2-7
CASSQDRLSGNTIYF	TGCGCCAGCAGCCAAGATCGACTCTCTGGAAACACCATATATTTT	.	once	TRBV4-1	TRBJ1-3
CSGTGNYGYTF	TGCAGCGGTACAGGGAACTATGGCTACACCTTC	.	.	TRBV29-1	TRBJ1-2
CASSPNGQGREETQYF	TGTGCCAGCAGCCCGAATGGACAGGGGAGGGAGGAGACCCAGTACTTC	TRBD1	.	TRBV11-3	TRBJ2-5
CASSGTGNTGELFF	TGTGCCAGCAGCGGGACAGGGAACACCGGGGAGCTGTTTTTT	TRBD1	.	TRBV6-6	TRBJ2-2
CASSQAGAQPYNSPLHF	TGTGCCAGCAGCCAAGCGGGGGCGCAGCCCTATAATTCACCCCTCCACTTT	.	.	TRBV14	TRBJ1-6
CASSLVAAPEQYF	TGTGCCAGCAGCTTAGTGGCAGCCCCTGAGCAGTACTTC	.	.	TRBV7-9	TRBJ2-7
CASSRDSNTEAFF	TGTGCCAGCAGCCGGGACAGCAACACTGAAGCTTTCTTT	TRBD1	.	TRBV7-3	TRBJ1-1